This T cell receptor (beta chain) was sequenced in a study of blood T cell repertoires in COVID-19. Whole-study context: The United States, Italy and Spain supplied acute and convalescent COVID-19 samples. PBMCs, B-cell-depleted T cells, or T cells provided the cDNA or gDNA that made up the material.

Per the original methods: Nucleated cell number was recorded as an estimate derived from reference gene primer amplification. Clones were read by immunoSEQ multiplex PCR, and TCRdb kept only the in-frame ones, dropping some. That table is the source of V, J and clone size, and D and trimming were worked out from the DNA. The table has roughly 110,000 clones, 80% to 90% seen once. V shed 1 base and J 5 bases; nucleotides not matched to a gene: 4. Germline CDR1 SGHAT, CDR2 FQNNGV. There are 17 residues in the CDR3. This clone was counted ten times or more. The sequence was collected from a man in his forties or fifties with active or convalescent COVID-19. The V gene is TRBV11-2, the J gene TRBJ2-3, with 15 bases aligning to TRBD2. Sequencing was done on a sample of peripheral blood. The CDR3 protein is CASSLGTSGRVGDTQYF. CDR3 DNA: TGTGCCAGCAGCTTAGGGACTAGCGGGAGGGTTGGAGATACGCAGTATTTT.